This entry lists 30 T cell receptor beta chains sequenced from one sample in a study of CD8+CD57+ T cells in acquired aplastic anemia (dated by TCRdb to 2016 to 2019). Sequencer: Illumina HiSeq 2000. Genomic DNA served as template for TCR beta VDJ combination and CDR3 sequence profiling. Starting from the raw public reads, TCRdb applied fastp trimming at Q25, assembled clones with MiXCR and retained in-frame beta chains. Entries that share a CDR3 protein sequence are merged under the most common genes and DNA. The sample contains under 150,000 distinct CDR3 sequences, more than 35% of them found a single time. The ten largest make up 7.5% to 9.5% of the sample. The sequencing input was sorted CD4+, CD8+, or CD8+CD57+ T cells (not recorded which) from PBMCs. These receptors were collected from a human donor in good health, serving as a control.

The chain links TRBV19 to TRBJ1-6; D perhaps matches TRBD1 (5 bases). The CDR3 has 15 residues. CDR1 and CDR2 from the germline V gene are LNHDA and SQIVND (reference sequence). V was cut by 8 bases and J by 7 bases, with 18 bases left in between. The CDR3 coding sequence is TGTGCCAGTTCTCGGACACAAGCTCCCAATTCACCCCTCCACTTT. It is translated as CASSRTQAPNSPLHF.

The table lists this clonotype with many counts. The chain recombines TRBV6-1 with TRBJ2-3, with a tentative D call TRBD1 (6 bases). V lost 4 bases and J lost 4, with 12 bases in between. The CDR3 is 14 residues long. From germline, CDR1 is MNHNS and CDR2 SASEGT. Here the CDR3 reads CASSVSRTADTQYF. DNA of the CDR3: TGTGCCAGCAGTGTTTCCAGGACAGCAGATACGCAGTATTTT.

V and J are TRBV7-9 and TRBJ1-1; no clear D. The V end was cut by 10 bases, the J end by 7 bases, with 16 bases between. Germline V CDR1 and CDR2: SEHNR, FQNEAQ (reference sequence). There are 12 residues in the CDR3. The CDR3 loop reads CATNPGSLEAFF. CDR3 bases: TGTGCCACTAATCCGGGGAGCCTTGAAGCTTTCTTT.

This clonotype has ten or more counts. V gene TRBV20-1 combines with J gene TRBJ2-3; D perhaps matches TRBD2 (6 bases). Germline CDR1 and CDR2: DFQATT and SNEGSKA (reference sequence). The CDR3 runs 14 residues. Trimming took 6 bases from V and 2 from J, leaving 15 bases between them. The CDR3: CSANRDSHTDTQYF. The CDR3 DNA is TGCAGTGCAAACCGGGACTCACACACAGATACGCAGTATTTT.

There are a few counts of this clonotype. This rearrangement joins TRBV25-1 to TRBJ2-5; 11 bases align to TRBD1. CDR1 and CDR2 (germline): MGHDK, SYGVNS. The ends lost 10 bases at V and 4 bases at J; junction bases unmatched: 8. There are 14 residues in the CDR3. The CDR3 protein is CATLDRGRGETQYF. The CDR3 bases are TGTGCCACCCTGGACAGGGGGCGAGGAGAGACCCAGTACTTC.

This clonotype has ten or more counts. The gene calls are TRBV5-1 and TRBJ2-2; D ambiguous. This CDR3 is 15 amino acids long. Germline loops: CDR1 SGHRS, CDR2 YFSETQ. V was shortened by 7 bases and J by 0 bases, with 13 bases between the two germline ends. In DNA form, the CDR3 reads TGCGCCAGCGCCACCTTCGGAGCGAACACCGGGGAGCTGTTTTTT. Translation: CASATFGANTGELFF.

This clonotype was picked up many times. CDR3 nucleotides: TGCAGCGTTGATCTCAGGGGTGGGACAGATACGCAGTATTTT. This codes for CSVDLRGGTDTQYF. The chain has TRBV29-1 and TRBJ2-3; the D gene is possibly TRBD1 (6 bases). V was clipped by 3 bases and J by 3 bases, with 13 bases between them. The CDR3 spans 14 residues. The V gene's germline CDR1 is SQVTM and CDR2 ANQGSEA.

Of note for this clonotype: Germline and junction disagree at one end, which may indicate a read error. The rearrangement links TRBV25-1 to TRBJ1-1, with a tentative D call TRBD1 (5 bases). CDR3 length: 16 amino acids. In germline, CDR1 is MGHDK, CDR2 SYGVNS. CDR3 nucleotide sequence: TGTGCCAGCAGCTGGGAGGTCTGGGGCGGTGACACTGAAGCTCTCTTT. It translates to CASSWEVWGGDTEALF. Filled out from reference TRBV25-1 and TRBJ1-1, the complete variable domain reads EADIYQTPRYLVIGTGKKITLECSQTMGHDKMYWYQQDPGMELHLIHYSYGVNSTEKGDLSSESTVSRIRTEHFPLTLESARPSHTSQYLCASSWEVWGGDTEALFGQGTRLTVV.

The chain carries TRBV7-6 and TRBJ2-7; D is uncertain. The CDR3 consists of 15 residues. V lost 1 base, J lost 2 bases, and 12 bases lay in between. Germline CDR1 and CDR2: SGHVS and FNYEAQ. In DNA form, the CDR3 reads TGTGCCAGCAGCTTAGAACCCGGTGGCGCCTACGAGCAGTACTTC. This translates into CASSLEPGGAYEQYF.

This clonotype was detected many times. The chain recombines TRBV12-3 or TRBV12-4 with TRBJ2-5; weak D call: TRBD1 (6 bases). V lost 6 bases, J lost 4 bases, and 18 bases lay in between. This CDR3 region has 15 residues. CDR3 bases: TGTGCCAGCAGCCCAGGGACACAAAGGGCAGAGACCCAGTACTTC. This sequence encodes CASSPGTQRAETQYF.

This clonotype was found many times. DNA of the CDR3: TGTGCCAGCAGCCCCCGGGACAGGGGGATTACTGAAGCTTTCTTT. It translates to CASSPRDRGITEAFF. The chain is built from TRBV9 and TRBJ1-1, with TRBD1 matching 11 bases. The J segment lost 5 bases and the V segment lost 4 bases, leaving 7 bases of the junction unmatched. The CDR3 is 15 residues long. The germline V gene has CDR1 SGDLS and CDR2 YYNGEE.

Comment on this clonotype: This could be a read error, since a much larger clone is one nucleotide away. J is TRBJ2-3 and V is TRBV4-1; 14 bases line up with TRBD2. V was pared by 4 bases and J by 7 bases, with 7 bases of the junction left unmatched. The CDR3 contains 16 residues. Germline values: CDR1 MGHRA, CDR2 YSYEKL. CDR3 sequence reads: CASSRAGLAGAYTQYF. The CDR3 DNA is TGCGCCAGCAGCCGTGCGGGACTAGCGGGGGCCTATACGCAGTATTTT.

DNA for the CDR3: TGCAGTGCTAGAGATAATAGTCGATCCAAAAACATTCAGTACTTC. Translating gives CSARDNSRSKNIQYF. The chain links TRBV20-1 to TRBJ2-4; D gene uncertain. There are 15 residues in the CDR3. Germline loops: CDR1 DFQATT, CDR2 SNEGSKA (reference sequence). V was shortened by 0 bases and J by 2 bases, with 11 bases between the two germline ends.

The table lists this clonotype with many counts. The chain has TRBV29-1 and TRBJ2-3; 12 bases match TRBD2. CDR3 length: 17 residues. Per germline, CDR1 SQVTM and CDR2 ANQGSEA. V shed 6 bases, J shed 3 bases, and the junction held 13 bases outside the gene matches. DNA for the CDR3: TGCAGCGTGCAAGGTGGGGCACTAGCGGGAGGAACAGATACGCAGTATTTT. Translation: CSVQGGALAGGTDTQYF.

This clonotype was recorded many times. CDR3 sequence: CASRHTLLRRLNSPLHF. The CDR3, as DNA: TGTGCCAGCAGGCATACACTCCTTAGACGGCTTAATTCACCCCTCCACTTT. The chain combines TRBV28 with TRBJ1-6; D is uncertain. The germline CDR1 and CDR2 sequences are MDHEN and SYDVKM. CDR3 length equals 17 residues. V lost 6 bases and J lost 6, with 21 bases in between.

The CDR3 loop is CATSRETSQETQYF. CDR3 coding DNA: TGTGCCACCAGCAGAGAGACGAGTCAAGAGACCCAGTACTTC. The chain employs TRBV15 and TRBJ2-5; D not certain. The CDR3 extends over 14 amino acids. Trimming took off 0 bases at V and 2 bases at J, with 7 bases between the two ends. Germline-derived CDR1 and CDR2 are LNHNV and YYDKDF (reference sequence).

The chain recombines TRBV15 with TRBJ1-1; tentatively, D is TRBD1 (6 bases). The CDR3 spans 13 residues. V lost 5 bases and J 6 bases, leaving 13 bases between the germline ends. Germline CDR1 LNHNV, CDR2 YYDKDF (reference sequence). The CDR3 nucleotides read TGTGCCACCAGCTCCCAGGACAGCGCTGAAGCTTTCTTT. It encodes CATSSQDSAEAFF.

The sample holds many counts of this clonotype. The gene calls are TRBV6-1 and TRBJ2-7, with D tentatively TRBD1 (7 bases). CDR1 and CDR2 from the germline V gene are MNHNS and SASEGT. This CDR3 has 15 amino acids. Trimming took off 7 bases at V and 3 bases at J, with 19 bases between the two ends. The CDR3 here is CASNPWRGRFYEQYF. The CDR3 nucleotides read TGTGCCAGCAACCCCTGGAGGGGGCGCTTCTACGAGCAGTACTTC.

The chain links TRBV2 to TRBJ1-5; the D is unclear. With 5 bases removed from V and 0 bases from J, the gap between germline ends came to 8 bases. This CDR3 comprises 14 residues. CDR1 is SNHLY and CDR2 is FYNNEI in the germline V gene. The CDR3 bases are TGTGCCAGCAGTTCAAGTAATAGCAATCAGCCCCAGCATTTT. It yields the protein CASSSSNSNQPQHF.

This clonotype turned up a few times. The chain has TRBV5-6 and TRBJ2-1; D is ambiguous. The CDR3 extends over 14 amino acids. The germline V gene has CDR1 SGHDT and CDR2 YYEEEE. Trimming left V 4 bases short and J 1 base short, with 9 bases between. Written as DNA, the CDR3 is TGTGCCAGCAGCCTCAGCGCATCCTACAATGAGCAGTTCTTC. Its translation: CASSLSASYNEQFF.

This clonotype was recorded many times. The rearrangement uses TRBV2 and TRBJ1-2; 10 positions agree with TRBD1. Germline V gene sequence: CDR1 SNHLY, CDR2 FYNNEI. This CDR3 is built from 13 residues. V dropped 6 bases and J dropped 6; count of bases not matched to a gene: 4. The CDR3 bases are TGTGCCAGCAGGAAGGGACAGGGGAATGGCTACACCTTC. Protein: CASRKGQGNGYTF.

This clonotype was recorded many times. The rearrangement links TRBV5-5 to TRBJ1-4; D unresolved. The CDR3 sequence is 16 residues long. Germline V gene sequence: CDR1 SGHKS, CDR2 YYEKEE (reference sequence). V lost 1 base and J 0 bases, leaving 10 bases between the germline ends. The CDR3, as DNA: TGTGCCAGCAGCTTGAAGCAGGACCCAACTAATGAAAAACTGTTTTTT. Its translation: CASSLKQDPTNEKLFF.

The rearrangement joins TRBV10-3 to TRBJ2-7; 9 nucleotides agree with TRBD2. This CDR3 has 14 amino acids. The germline gives CDR1 ENHRY, CDR2 SYGVKD. V dropped 3 bases and J dropped 4; count of bases not matched to a gene: 4. The CDR3 coding sequence is TGTGCCATCAGTGAACTAGCGGGCGATTACGAGCAGTACTTC. This encodes CAISELAGDYEQYF.

The CDR3 region is CATSVRDGGGEAFF. The CDR3, as DNA: TGTGCCACCAGCGTCCGGGACGGCGGGGGGGAAGCTTTCTTT. The chain joins TRBV15 to TRBJ1-1, with D perhaps TRBD1 (5 bases). CDR1 and CDR2 (germline): LNHNV, YYDKDF (reference sequence). Trimming cost V 5 bases and J 8 bases, with 18 bases left between them. CDR3 length equals 14 residues. The variable domain in full, with the rest retrieved from reference TRBV15 and TRBJ1-1, is DAMVIQNPRYQVTQFGKPVTLSCSQTLNHNVMYWYQQKSSQAPKLLFHYYDKDFNNEADTPDNFQSRRPNTSFCFLDIRSPGLGDTAMYLCATSVRDGGGEAFFGQGTRLTVV.

This clonotype was detected many times. As DNA, the CDR3 is TGCAGTGCTAGTGACAGGGGGGCCGGGGCCAACGTCCTGACTTTC. It yields the protein CSASDRGAGANVLTF. V and J are TRBV20-1 and TRBJ2-6; TRBD1 agrees at 9 bases. The CDR3 runs to 15 residues. V lost 3 bases, J lost 4 bases, and 4 bases stayed unmatched. CDR1 DFQATT and CDR2 SNEGSKA come from the germline V gene (reference sequence).

This sequence joins TRBV12-5 and TRBJ1-3, with 7 bases aligning to TRBD1. The CDR3 spans 13 residues. Germline V gene lookup returns CDR1 LGHNT and CDR2 FRNRAP. V lost 6 bases to trimming and J lost 13 bases; unmatched junction nucleotides: 12. The CDR3 region is CASGKSGTAKIYF. CDR3 coding DNA: TGTGCTAGTGGGAAGTCCGGGACAGCAAAAATATATTTT.

This clonotype was seen only a few times. The rearrangement links TRBV5-1 to TRBJ2-5; TRBD2 matches at 9 bases. The V gene's germline CDR1 is SGHRS and CDR2 YFSETQ. The J segment lost 4 bases and the V segment lost 0 bases, leaving 7 bases of the junction unmatched. The CDR3 loop spans 16 amino acids. The CDR3 DNA reads as TGCGCCAGCAGCTTGGGGGGTCGAGCGGGGGGAGAGACCCAGTACTTC. Translated: CASSLGGRAGGETQYF.

This clonotype was detected ten times or more. The chain recombines TRBV19 with TRBJ2-3, with 9 bases matching TRBD1. Germline V CDR1 and CDR2: LNHDA, SQIVND (reference sequence). The CDR3 covers 16 residues. J gave up 0 bases and V 9 bases, and 10 bases lay outside the gene matches. As DNA, the CDR3 is TGTGCCAGCGCCGTAAAAGGGACAGGGAGCACAGATACGCAGTATTTT. It codes for CASAVKGTGSTDTQYF.

Ten or more counts support this clonotype. The chain couples TRBV11-2 to TRBJ1-1; TRBD1 matches 7 bases. The CDR3 extends over 18 amino acids. V lost 3 bases to trimming and J lost 3 bases; unmatched junction nucleotides: 16. Germline V CDR1 and CDR2: SGHAT, FQNNGV. Here the CDR3 reads CASSFTKLWAGGDTEAFF. Here the CDR3 DNA reads TGTGCCAGCAGCTTCACAAAGCTCTGGGCAGGGGGGGACACTGAAGCTTTCTTT.

This clonotype was seen a handful of times. The rearrangement joins TRBV6-5 to TRBJ2-2; no reliable D call. Germline CDR1 MNHEY, CDR2 SVGAGI. The V gene lost 2 bases and the J gene lost 5 bases, with 12 bases spanning the gap. The CDR3 is made up of 15 amino acids. The CDR3 is CASSYEALQTGELFF. In DNA form, the CDR3 reads TGTGCCAGCAGTTACGAAGCGCTCCAAACCGGGGAGCTGTTTTTT.